Below, one T cell receptor (beta chain) is given with its context. The record originates from a study of blood T cell repertoires in COVID-19. Study background: COVID-19 samples from acute and convalescent phases originated in the United States, Italy and Spain. PBMCs, B-cell-depleted T cells, or T cells were the source of the cDNA or gDNA that made up the material.

Self-reported history from a screening survey and questionnaire set each donor's cohort. CDR1 and CDR2 (germline): MNHEY, SVGAGI. This CDR3 is 14 amino acids long. J lost 5 bases, V lost 5 bases, and 6 bases had no gene match. Clones were sequenced by immunoSEQ multiplex PCR, and TCRdb holds only the in-frame ones, with some missing. Here the sample spans nearly 200,000 clones, 80% to 85% being singletons. Source material: PBMCs or T cells enriched from blood (not recorded which). This clonotype was obtained from a man between 35 and 55 years old who had recovered from COVID-19. J is TRBJ2-7 and V is TRBV6-5, with 10 bases lining up with TRBD1. CDR3 in amino acids: CASSLGTGDNEQYF. As DNA, the CDR3 is TGTGCCAGCAGTCTCGGGACAGGGGACAACGAGCAGTACTTC.